The clone carrying this TCR beta chain was detected a few times. TCRdb redid the calling of the RT-PCR reads with MiXCR, one entry per CDR3 protein. The sample holds a few hundred thousand distinct CDR3 sequences, 14% seen once. This sample is drawn from a study of patients and donors after allogeneic stem cell transplantation. The receptor's source is a human donor who was either an allogeneic HSCT recipient or a stem cell or donor lymphocyte infusion donor (not recorded which). It is not recorded whose cells these are; they may come from a transplant donor. The specimen sequenced was blood, either unsorted or a sorted T cell fraction (not recorded which).

The CDR3 nucleotides read TGCAGCGCCTCGGGGGGGGCCGGGCCAGATACGCAGTATTTT. Its translation is CSASGGAGPDTQYF. The chain combines TRBV29-1 with TRBJ2-3, with 8 bases identical to TRBD2. Per the germline V gene, CDR1 is SQVTM and CDR2 is ANQGSEA. CDR3 length equals 14 residues. The V gene end was trimmed by 7 bases and the J gene end by 4 bases; junction bases not matched to a gene: 10.